This T cell receptor (beta chain) originates from a study of T-cell reconstitution after alpha-beta-depleted transplantation in children. The germline gives CDR1 DFQATT, CDR2 SNEGSKA (reference sequence). V was shortened by 2 bases and J by 9 bases, with 17 bases between the two germline ends. CDR3 length: 13 residues. Study results and limitations: Recipient T cells and thymic progenitors that survived gave rise to the high TCRbeta diversity observed at day 60 in some patients. The origin of alpha-beta T cells about two months after transplant was reportedly several hundred expanded graft clones. Newly produced T cells mostly accounted for T-cell counts and diversity one year post-transplant.

In regard to this clonotype: Its target is unknown.

It was with unique molecular identifiers that the TCRbeta library was prepared. TCRdb reanalysed the PCR reads using MiXCR and keeps one entry per CDR3 protein. Of 250,000 or so distinct CDR3 sequences in the sample, 8.2% were seen once. V gene TRBV20-1 combines with J gene TRBJ2-7; D may correspond to TRBD1 or TRBD2 (5 bases each). Sequencing used PBMCs, mostly from graft donor cells, obtained 180 days after TCRalphabeta/CD19-depleted stem cell transplant. The sequence derives from a male patient aged 10 to 17 who had a stem cell transplant for acute lymphoblastic leukemia, so the T cells may come from the graft donor. The CDR3 DNA reads as TGCAGTGCTAGAACCCCCGGGACCCCCTGGCAGTACTTC. Translating gives CSARTPGTPWQYF.